The sequence of this T cell receptor beta chain was determined in a study of blood T cells in healthy people across ages. CDR1 and CDR2 from the germline V gene are SEHNR and FQNEAQ (reference sequence). There are 14 residues in the CDR3. This clonotype was recorded once. One junction end does not reproduce the germline sequence, and a read error may be involved. Using a J-beta primer mix together with a sample-barcoded 5' primer, a second PCR was run for about 6 to 11 cycles. MiXCR, applied by TCRdb to the 5' RACE reads, yields one record per CDR3 protein. The repertoire holds 1 million or so distinct CDR3 sequences, with 20% to 25% as singletons. These sequences were also reported in another study, on T cells of mothers and their children.

This sequence was found in a girl aged 2-10 years in good health. The chain links TRBV7-9 to TRBJ2-7; D is uncertain. The material sequenced was blood. The CDR3 here is CASSLPSNSYEQCF. The CDR3 DNA follows: TGTGCCAGCAGCTTACCGAGCAACTCCTACGAGCAGTGCTTC.